The clone carrying this TCR beta chain came up a few times. Per the germline V gene, CDR1 is MNHNS and CDR2 is SASEGT. This CDR3 has 13 amino acids. V shed 5 bases, J shed 4 bases, and the junction held 3 bases outside the gene matches. This specimen belongs to a study of cytomegalovirus exposure and HLA in healthy donors. Data came from immunoSEQ multiplex PCR; TCRdb stores just in-frame clones and leaves some out. The repertoire consists of around 400,000 clones, with just over 85% occurring once and the leading ten covering 0.83%. The J gene is TRBJ2-5, the V gene TRBV6-1; 8 nucleotides match TRBD1. The sample consisted of PBMCs. The receptor comes from a woman between 18 and 29 years old in good health and CMV-seronegative. The CDR3 DNA reads as TGTGCCAGCAGTACCAGGGGGCGAGAGACCCAGTACTTC. Protein product: CASSTRGRETQYF.